The following is a T cell receptor beta chain sequence with its context. What it binds is not known. This likely traces to a read error, being one base from a far larger clone. This sample was included in a study of blood T cells in healthy people across ages. Russia was home to the donors, healthy Caucasian individuals aged about 6 to 90. Each sample provided at least 5.5 micrograms of extracted total RNA. PCR was performed a second time for about 7 to 12 cycles using a sample-barcoded 5' primer and a J-beta primer mix. Each of the cDNA molecules was tagged by a template-switch adaptor with 12 random nucleotides. MiXCR, applied by TCRdb to the 5' RACE reads, yields one record per CDR3 protein. Among about 1.7 million distinct CDR3 sequences listed, 28% were seen once. The CDR3 is 13 amino acids. Germline assignment: CDR1 SEHNR and CDR2 FQNEAQ (reference sequence). General study results and limits: Fewer expanded clones and more diversity marked long-lived versus aged donors.

Specimen: blood. The receptor comes from a woman in her 30s in good health. The V and J genes are TRBV7-9 and TRBJ1-2; 8 bases agree with TRBD1. CDR3 protein: CASSSGGDYGHTF. The CDR3 bases are TGTGCCAGCAGCTCAGGGGGCGACTATGGCCACACCTTC.